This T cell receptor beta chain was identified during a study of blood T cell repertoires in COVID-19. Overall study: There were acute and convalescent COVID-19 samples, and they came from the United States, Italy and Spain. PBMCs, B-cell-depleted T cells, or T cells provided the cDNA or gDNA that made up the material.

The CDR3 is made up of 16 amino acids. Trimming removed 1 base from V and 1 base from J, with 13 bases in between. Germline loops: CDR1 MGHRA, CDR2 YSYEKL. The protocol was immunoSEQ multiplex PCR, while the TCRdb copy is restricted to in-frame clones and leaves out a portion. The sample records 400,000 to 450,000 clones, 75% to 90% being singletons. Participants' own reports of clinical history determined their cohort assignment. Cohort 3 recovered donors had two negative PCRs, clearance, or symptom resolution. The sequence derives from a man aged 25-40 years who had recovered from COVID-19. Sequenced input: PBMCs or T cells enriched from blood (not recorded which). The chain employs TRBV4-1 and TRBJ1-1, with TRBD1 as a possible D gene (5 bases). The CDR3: CASSQAPAGKNTEAFF. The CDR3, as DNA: TGCGCCAGCAGCCAAGCTCCCGCAGGGAAGAACACTGAAGCTTTCTTT.